This T cell receptor (beta chain) was captured in a study of T cell repertoires in cytomegalovirus infection. Study information: The public TCR beta signatures pointed to both CMV infection and matching HLA type. Overall study results and limits: HLA-C-restricted CMV-specific TCR beta clonotypes were dominant in the ex vivo response. Frequencies of public TCR beta families were cumulated, and this identified carriers of CMV plus the relevant HLA.

Germline-derived CDR1 and CDR2 are SGHTA and FQGNSA. Trimming cost V 4 bases and J 6 bases, with 14 bases left between them. The CDR3 sequence is 14 residues long. In the case of this clonotype: Its antigen is currently unknown.

A single record per CDR3 protein comes from TCRdb applying MiXCR to the reads. In the table there are under 850,000 distinct CDR3 sequences, approximately 34% of which are singletons. J is TRBJ2-3 and V is TRBV7-2, with D uncertain. The TCR was taken from a human donor in good health (CMV status not recorded). Some clones in this sample may be carry-over from other donors' samples. Sample: PBMCs. CDR3 DNA sequence: TGTGCCAGCAGCTCTCGGGCCTTGGGGGATACGCAGTATTTT. The encoded protein is CASSSRALGDTQYF.